This is a list of T cell receptor beta chains from one sample in a study of T-cell reconstitution after alpha-beta-depleted transplantation in children. TCRdb re-analysed the PCR reads in MiXCR, keeping a single row per CDR3 protein. In the table there are almost 500,000 distinct CDR3 sequences, around an eighth of which are singletons. The material sequenced was PBMCs from the stem cell graft donor, taken from the stem cell graft. These receptors were taken from a human donor who donated a stem cell graft to a child with combined immunodeficiency. Both conserved end residues are part of each CDR3. The order of the fields is clone size, J gene, V gene, D gene, CDR3 length, CDR3 DNA, CDR3 protein. A D gene is named only where the DNA matches it firmly. For some rows the clone size is stated as once, few or many, or as a class when expanded; others skip it.

clone size: .; J gene: TRBJ2-1; V gene: TRBV30; D gene: .; CDR3 length: 16; CDR3 DNA: TGTGCCTGGGCTCCCCGGAGACAGGCGGTATACAATGAGCAGTTCTTC; CDR3 protein: CAWAPRRQAVYNEQFF
clone size: many; J gene: TRBJ2-1; V gene: TRBV5-1; D gene: TRBD2; CDR3 length: 17; CDR3 DNA: TGCGCCAGCAGCTTGGGACTAGCGGGAGATAGAGTAAATGAGCAGTTCTTC; CDR3 protein: CASSLGLAGDRVNEQFF
clone size: many; J gene: TRBJ2-3; V gene: TRBV12-3/TRBV12-4; D gene: .; CDR3 length: 14; CDR3 DNA: TGTGCCAGCAGTCCCGGGATTAGCACAGATACGCAGTATTTT; CDR3 protein: CASSPGISTDTQYF
clone size: .; J gene: TRBJ2-3; V gene: TRBV12-3/TRBV12-4; D gene: .; CDR3 length: 14; CDR3 DNA: TGTGCCAGCAGTTTAACAGGGCCCGCGGGTACGCAGTATTTT; CDR3 protein: CASSLTGPAGTQYF
clone size: many; J gene: TRBJ2-1; V gene: TRBV5-1; D gene: .; CDR3 length: 15; CDR3 DNA: TGCGCCAGCAGCTTGGCGGGACAACCCTACAATGAGCAGTTCTTC; CDR3 protein: CASSLAGQPYNEQFF
clone size: few; J gene: TRBJ2-1; V gene: TRBV20-1; D gene: TRBD2; CDR3 length: 14; CDR3 DNA: TGCAGTGCTAAGACTAGCGGGGGGCCCGCCGAGCAGTTCTTC; CDR3 protein: CSAKTSGGPAEQFF
clone size: .; J gene: TRBJ1-6; V gene: TRBV5-1; D gene: .; CDR3 length: 16; CDR3 DNA: TGCGCCAGCAGCTTCTCCGGGGGTGACGGAAATTCACCCCTCCACTTT; CDR3 protein: CASSFSGGDGNSPLHF
clone size: many; J gene: TRBJ1-3; V gene: TRBV24-1; D gene: TRBD1; CDR3 length: 14; CDR3 DNA: TGTGCCCCAGGCGCAGGGGGTTCTACCAACACCATATATTTT; CDR3 protein: CAPGAGGSTNTIYF
clone size: many; J gene: TRBJ2-1; V gene: TRBV5-1; D gene: .; CDR3 length: 14; CDR3 DNA: TGCGCCAGCAGCTTGGCGGCTGACTACAATGAGCAGTTCTTC; CDR3 protein: CASSLAADYNEQFF
clone size: .; J gene: TRBJ2-2; V gene: TRBV9; D gene: .; CDR3 length: 14; CDR3 DNA: TGTGCCAGCAGCGCTAAGGGGGGGACCGGGGAGCTGTTTTTT; CDR3 protein: CASSAKGGTGELFF
clone size: .; J gene: TRBJ2-2; V gene: TRBV5-1; D gene: TRBD2; CDR3 length: 16; CDR3 DNA: TGCGCCAGCCGGTCTACTAGCGGGGTGAACACCGGGGAGCTGTTTTTT; CDR3 protein: CASRSTSGVNTGELFF
clone size: few; J gene: TRBJ1-5; V gene: TRBV2; D gene: .; CDR3 length: 14; CDR3 DNA: TGTGCCAGCAGTGAGTGGACCAGCAATCAGCCCCAGCATTTT; CDR3 protein: CASSEWTSNQPQHF
clone size: .; J gene: TRBJ1-2; V gene: TRBV5-6; D gene: .; CDR3 length: 16; CDR3 DNA: TGTGCCAGCAGCTTCACGGGACACCTTTCGATCTATGGCTACACCTTC; CDR3 protein: CASSFTGHLSIYGYTF
clone size: few; J gene: TRBJ2-7; V gene: TRBV7-6; D gene: TRBD1; CDR3 length: 17; CDR3 DNA: TGTGCCAGCAGCAAGATACTTAGGCACAGGGGCGGCTACGAGCAGTACTTC; CDR3 protein: CASSKILRHRGGYEQYF
clone size: few; J gene: TRBJ2-7; V gene: TRBV5-1; D gene: TRBD1; CDR3 length: 15; CDR3 DNA: TGCGCCAGCAGCTTCCCCGGGACAGGGGGTTACGAGCAGTACTTC; CDR3 protein: CASSFPGTGGYEQYF
clone size: .; J gene: TRBJ2-3; V gene: TRBV25-1; D gene: .; CDR3 length: 16; CDR3 DNA: TGTGCCAGCAGTGGGACCGGGACCACTAGCACAGATACGCAGTATTTT; CDR3 protein: CASSGTGTTSTDTQYF
clone size: few; J gene: TRBJ1-1; V gene: TRBV30; D gene: .; CDR3 length: 13; CDR3 DNA: TGTGCCTCGAAAGGATTTATGAACACTGAAGCTTTCTTT; CDR3 protein: CASKGFMNTEAFF
clone size: many; J gene: TRBJ2-1; V gene: TRBV4-3; D gene: .; CDR3 length: 17; CDR3 DNA: TGCGCCAGCAGCCAGGTCCTTGGACTCGGCTCCTACAATGAGCAGTTCTTC; CDR3 protein: CASSQVLGLGSYNEQFF
clone size: .; J gene: TRBJ2-3; V gene: TRBV15; D gene: .; CDR3 length: 16; CDR3 DNA: TGTGCCACCAGCAGAGAAGGGCGTACCAGCACAGATACGCAGTATTTT; CDR3 protein: CATSREGRTSTDTQYF
clone size: many; J gene: TRBJ1-5; V gene: TRBV5-5; D gene: .; CDR3 length: 18; CDR3 DNA: TGTGCCAGCAGCTTGGCTTTGGGAGGCGGGTATAGCAATCAGCCCCAGCATTTT; CDR3 protein: CASSLALGGGYSNQPQHF
clone size: few; J gene: TRBJ2-1; V gene: TRBV12-3/TRBV12-4; D gene: .; CDR3 length: 17; CDR3 DNA: TGTGCCACCCACAACGGACTAAGGTCCTTTAACTACAATGAGCAGTTCTTC; CDR3 protein: CATHNGLRSFNYNEQFF
clone size: many; J gene: TRBJ2-7; V gene: TRBV20-1; D gene: .; CDR3 length: 15; CDR3 DNA: TGCAGTGCTAGACCTTTCCGAGACAGCCTATACGAGCAGTACTTC; CDR3 protein: CSARPFRDSLYEQYF
clone size: few; J gene: TRBJ1-2; V gene: TRBV6-4; D gene: .; CDR3 length: 13; CDR3 DNA: TGTGCCAGCAGCCAAACAGGGTCAGGAGGCTACACCTTC; CDR3 protein: CASSQTGSGGYTF
clone size: few; J gene: TRBJ2-1; V gene: TRBV20-1; D gene: TRBD2; CDR3 length: 14; CDR3 DNA: TGCAGTGCTAGATCCGCTAGCGGGTCAAATGAGCAGTTCTTC; CDR3 protein: CSARSASGSNEQFF
clone size: few; J gene: TRBJ2-7; V gene: TRBV30; D gene: TRBD1; CDR3 length: 15; CDR3 DNA: TGTGCCTGGACCCAACTAGGCCAGGGGGCTGTAGAGCAGTACTTC; CDR3 protein: CAWTQLGQGAVEQYF
clone size: .; J gene: TRBJ2-1; V gene: TRBV7-2; D gene: TRBD2; CDR3 length: 15; CDR3 DNA: TGTGCCAGCAGCGGGACTAGCGGGGGCTCTAATGAGCAGTTCTTC; CDR3 protein: CASSGTSGGSNEQFF
clone size: .; J gene: TRBJ1-1; V gene: TRBV6-2/TRBV6-3; D gene: TRBD1; CDR3 length: 14; CDR3 DNA: TGTGCCAGCAACGCACCAAGACAGGGCTCTGAAGCTTTCTTT; CDR3 protein: CASNAPRQGSEAFF
clone size: .; J gene: TRBJ2-3; V gene: TRBV7-9; D gene: TRBD1; CDR3 length: 15; CDR3 DNA: TGTGCCAGCAGCTTCGGACAGGGGAGGACAGATACGCAGTATTTT; CDR3 protein: CASSFGQGRTDTQYF
clone size: .; J gene: TRBJ2-1; V gene: TRBV30; D gene: .; CDR3 length: 13; CDR3 DNA: TGTGCCTGGAGCCTTGGCTCCTACAATGAGCAGTTCTTC; CDR3 protein: CAWSLGSYNEQFF
clone size: .; J gene: TRBJ2-7; V gene: TRBV12-3/TRBV12-4; D gene: TRBD1; CDR3 length: 14; CDR3 DNA: TGTGCCAACCGACCGACAGGGCAGGCGAGCGAGCAGTACTTC; CDR3 protein: CANRPTGQASEQYF